These 23 T cell receptor beta chains came from one sample sequenced in a study of CD8 T cells in ankylosing spondylitis (dated by TCRdb to the late 2010s). Overall results and qualifications from the work: A TCR beta motif of several highly homologous amino acid variants appeared characteristic of blood from ankylosing spondylitis patients.

Their specific antigens are unknown. Library preparation used 5' RACE. Sequenced using an Illumina HiSeq 2500. The public reads were run again by TCRdb, first through fastp at Q25 and then through MiXCR, and only productive beta chains were kept. Here each entry gathers all rows of one CDR3 protein and keeps the most common genes and DNA. The sample table holds fewer than 750,000 distinct CDR3 sequences, of which under 20% were seen once. The leading ten clones occupy around 20% of the sample. Sequencing was carried out using blood, either unsorted or a sorted T cell fraction (not recorded which). Source of these receptors: a male donor with ankylosing spondylitis.

This clonotype was counted only a few times. The J gene is TRBJ1-2, the V gene TRBV5-6; TRBD1 might be the D (6 bases). The CDR3 is made up of 14 amino acids. The ends were cut back, 0 bases at V and 3 bases at J, with 9 bases in the middle. Germline CDR1 reads SGHDT; CDR2 reads YYEEEE. Here the CDR3 reads CASSLGTDYYGYTF. The CDR3 nucleotides read TGTGCCAGCAGCTTGGGGACAGATTACTATGGCTACACCTTC.

The table lists this clonotype with a few counts. The chain has TRBV3-1 and TRBJ1-1, with 7 bases fitting TRBD1. Losses at the gene ends were 2 bases for V and 3 bases for J; bases not matched to a gene: 6. CDR1 LGHDT and CDR2 YNNKEL come from the germline V gene (reference sequence). The length of the CDR3 is 15 residues. CDR3 sequence: CASSQTGVGDTEAFF. CDR3 DNA: TGTGCCAGCAGCCAAACAGGGGTTGGGGACACTGAAGCTTTCTTT.

The V gene is TRBV12-3 or TRBV12-4, the J gene TRBJ1-5; D gene uncertain. This CDR3 region has 13 residues. V was pared by 5 bases and J by 6 bases, with 11 bases between. As DNA, the CDR3 is TGTGCCAGCAGTCCACCCATGCTTCAGCCCCAGCATTTT. Translation: CASSPPMLQPQHF.

The chain recombines TRBV12-3 or TRBV12-4 with TRBJ2-1; TRBD1 or TRBD2 may be the D gene (6 bases each). V lost 10 bases, J lost 10 bases, and 11 bases lay in between. The length of the CDR3 is 10 residues. CDR3: CATGALEQFF. The CDR3 bases are TGTGCCACGGGGGCACTCGAGCAGTTCTTC.

The chain links TRBV12-3 or TRBV12-4 to TRBJ2-2; 8 nucleotides line up with TRBD2. With V trimmed by 10 bases and J by 6 bases, 10 bases remained unmatched. CDR3 size: 14 residues. In nucleotides, the CDR3 is TGTGCCATCGGACGGACTAGCCCAGCCGGGGAGCTGTTTTTT. Amino acid sequence: CAIGRTSPAGELFF.

This clonotype was seen a few times. The rearrangement uses TRBV12-3 or TRBV12-4 and TRBJ2-1; 8 bases are a match to TRBD2. Trimming took 0 bases from V and 1 from J; bases not matched to a gene: 5. The CDR3 extends over 17 amino acids. DNA for the CDR3: TGTGCCAGCAGTTTAGCAGGACTAGCTAGGTCCTACAATGAGCAGTTCTTC. Protein sequence: CASSLAGLARSYNEQFF.

There are a few counts of this clonotype. V and J are TRBV5-1 and TRBJ1-1, with TRBD1 identical over 11 bases. Trimming cost V 4 bases and J 5 bases; bases outside gene matches: 7. CDR1 SGHRS and CDR2 YFSETQ come from the germline V gene. This CDR3 is built from 15 residues. CDR3 nucleotides: TGCGCCAGCAGCGGATCCGGGACAGGGGGAACTGAAGCTTTCTTT. Translation gives CASSGSGTGGTEAFF.

This chain joins TRBV27 and TRBJ2-7; TRBD1 matches 8 bases. This CDR3 has 15 residues. V was pared by 6 bases and J by 2 bases, with 9 bases of the junction left unmatched. Germline V lookup: CDR1 MNHEY, CDR2 SMNVEV (reference sequence). CDR3 DNA sequence: TGTGCCAGCAGCCCCCTTGGGACAGGAGCCTACGAGCAGTACTTC. Amino acid sequence: CASSPLGTGAYEQYF.

The chain carries TRBV5-1 and TRBJ2-7, with D perhaps TRBD2 (6 bases). CDR3 size: 15 residues. Trimming left V 4 bases short and J 2 bases short, with 16 bases between. CDR1 is SGHRS, CDR2 YFSETQ, per germline. CDR3 loop: CASSPEMRETYEQYF. CDR3 in DNA: TGCGCCAGCAGCCCGGAGATGCGGGAAACCTACGAGCAGTACTTC.

The chain links TRBV29-1 to TRBJ2-7; TRBD1 matches 7 bases. The CDR3 extends over 14 amino acids. V shed 2 bases and J 3 bases; nucleotides not matched to a gene: 7. Germline loops: CDR1 SQVTM, CDR2 ANQGSEA. The CDR3 is CSVEFGTEDYEQYF. The CDR3 coding sequence is TGCAGCGTTGAATTCGGGACAGAAGACTACGAGCAGTACTTC.

V and J are TRBV5-1 and TRBJ2-1, with 7 bases identical to TRBD2. The CDR3 sequence is 15 residues long. With 4 bases clipped from V and 6 bases from J, the junction kept 10 bases outside the gene matches. Per the germline V gene, CDR1 is SGHRS and CDR2 is YFSETQ. CDR3 sequence: CASSPRNAGVNEQFF. The CDR3 DNA is TGCGCCAGCAGCCCCAGGAATGCGGGGGTCAATGAGCAGTTCTTC.

This chain links TRBV5-6 with TRBJ2-1, with 8 bases aligning to TRBD2. The trim removed 2 bases at V and 0 bases at J, leaving 10 bases unmatched. The CDR3 extends over 18 amino acids. Germline lookup yields CDR1 SGHDT and CDR2 YYEEEE. The CDR3 sequence is CASSFRAGGLSSYNEQFF. The CDR3 DNA reads TGTGCCAGCAGCTTCAGGGCGGGGGGCCTTAGCTCCTACAATGAGCAGTTCTTC.

There are many counts of this clonotype. The V call is TRBV10-3, the J call TRBJ2-7, with 9 positions matching TRBD2. V gave up 3 bases and J gave up 3 bases; unmatched junction bases: 3. The CDR3 totals 14 residues. CDR1 is ENHRY and CDR2 is SYGVKD in the germline V gene. This CDR3 is CAISDLAGIYEQYF. CDR3 sequence (DNA): TGTGCCATCAGTGATCTAGCGGGGATCTACGAGCAGTACTTC.

This clonotype was seen a few times. The genes are TRBV5-1 and TRBJ2-1; 14 nucleotides align to TRBD2. The CDR3 sequence is 20 residues long. Germline assignment: CDR1 SGHRS and CDR2 YFSETQ. J lost 0 bases, V lost 3 bases, and 11 bases had no gene match. CDR3 sequence (DNA): TGCGCCAGCAGCTCAAGACTAGCGGGGGGGATAATGAGCTCCTACAATGAGCAGTTCTTC. It is translated as CASSSRLAGGIMSSYNEQFF.

The chain couples TRBV10-3 to TRBJ2-1, with 11 positions matching TRBD1. The germline V gene encodes CDR1 ENHRY and CDR2 SYGVKD. The CDR3 is made up of 14 amino acids. V shed 6 bases, J shed 5 bases, and the junction held 3 bases outside the gene matches. The CDR3 DNA sequence: TGTGCCATCAGCGGGACAGGGGGGGACAATGAGCAGTTCTTC. This codes for CAISGTGGDNEQFF.

This rearrangement joins TRBV5-1 to TRBJ1-1; 8 bases are shared with TRBD1. The V gene's germline CDR1 is SGHRS and CDR2 YFSETQ. The CDR3 consists of 14 residues. The V gene end was trimmed by 4 bases and the J gene end by 3 bases; junction bases not matched to a gene: 5. CDR3 DNA: TGCGCCAGCAGCGCCCAGGGGGCCTACACTGAAGCTTTCTTT. The encoded protein is CASSAQGAYTEAFF.

This chain links TRBV20-1 with TRBJ2-2; 12 bases match TRBD2. The CDR3 is 22 residues long. The trim removed 5 bases at V and 6 bases at J, leaving 28 bases unmatched. Germline V gene lookup returns CDR1 DFQATT and CDR2 SNEGSKA (reference sequence). The CDR3 here is CSARREGQGGLAGFFWSGELFF. The DNA for the CDR3 is TGCAGTGCTCGCCGAGAGGGACAGGGCGGACTAGCGGGATTTTTCTGGTCCGGGGAGCTGTTTTTT.

The chain joins TRBV12-3 or TRBV12-4 to TRBJ2-1; no definite D call. V lost 2 bases to trimming and J lost 8 bases, with 10 bases between them. The CDR3 contains 13 residues. The CDR3 DNA is TGTGCCAGCAGTTTAAACCGACCTTATGAGCAGTTCTTC. Translation gives CASSLNRPYEQFF.

This clonotype occurred many times. This sequence joins TRBV11-1 and TRBJ2-7; TRBD1 matches at 9 bases. V was pared by 5 bases and J by 6 bases, with 20 bases of the junction left unmatched. The V gene's germline CDR1 is SGHAT and CDR2 FQDESV (reference sequence). The CDR3 totals 18 residues. CDR3 sequence: CASSMGQGSGSIPLEQYF. CDR3 DNA sequence: TGTGCCAGCAGCATGGGACAGGGTTCTGGTTCGATCCCCCTCGAGCAGTACTTC.

This clonotype was seen ten or more times. The chain links TRBV4-1 to TRBJ2-1; weak D call: TRBD1 (6 bases). In germline, CDR1 is MGHRA, CDR2 YSYEKL. CDR3 length: 15 residues. V dropped 9 bases and J dropped 7 bases, with 22 bases sitting between them. CDR3 in DNA: TGCGCCAGTACTACAGGGCGTTCGACCCGGAATGAGCAGTTCTTC. It translates to CASTTGRSTRNEQFF.

This clonotype was seen a few times. The CDR3 region is CASSPGRGSAQETQYF. In nucleotides, the CDR3 is TGTGCCAGCAGCCCAGGGCGTGGTAGCGCTCAAGAGACCCAGTACTTC. V usage is TRBV7-3 and J usage is TRBJ2-5; D assignment may be TRBD1 or TRBD2 (5 bases each). The germline V gene encodes CDR1 SGHTA and CDR2 FQGTGA. This CDR3 region has 16 residues. V lost 5 bases, J lost 2 bases, and 18 bases lay in between.

The chain's CDR3 is CASIRDRGIVETQYF. The CDR3 region has the DNA TGTGCCAGCATTCGGGACAGGGGTATAGTGGAGACCCAGTACTTC. The chain has TRBV2 and TRBJ2-5, with TRBD1 matching 10 bases. This CDR3 contains 15 residues. Looked up from germline, CDR1 is SNHLY and CDR2 is FYNNEI. J gave up 5 bases and V 7 bases, and 10 bases lay outside the gene matches.

This clonotype has just a few counts. The chain joins TRBV6-5 to TRBJ1-1, with TRBD1 matching 7 bases. J was trimmed by 0 bases and V by 0 bases; bases with no gene match: 13. Germline CDR1 reads MNHEY; CDR2 reads SVGAGI. The CDR3 covers 19 residues. For the CDR3, the DNA is TGTGCCAGCAGTTACTCGAGCCCCTATACCAGGGGGATGAACACTGAAGCTTTCTTT. Amino acids: CASSYSSPYTRGMNTEAFF.